The TCR beta chain described here comes from a study of T-cell memory formation after mild COVID-19. Germline trimming cut 3 bases from V and 3 bases from J; bases unmatched to any gene: 8. Germline V lookup: CDR1 DFQATT, CDR2 SNEGSKA (reference sequence). The CDR3 totals 15 residues. A few counts support this clonotype. 5'RACE primed from the constant segment yielded TCR alpha and TCR beta cDNA libraries bearing sample barcodes and UMIs. TCRdb analysed the 5' RACE reads with MiXCR anew, one entry per CDR3 protein. The table has 45,000 to 65,000 distinct CDR3 sequences, over 7.5% seen once. The sample consisted of PBMCs or a T cell subset sorted from them (not recorded which). This sequence was found in a man aged 18 to 35 who had mild COVID-19 (a few samples of this study predate the infection). Cell type and time point are not known. J is TRBJ2-7 and V is TRBV20-1; 10 nucleotides match TRBD2. As DNA, the CDR3 is TGCAGTGCTAGTTTAGCGGGGGGTCCCCACTACGAGCAGTACTTC. Its translation: CSASLAGGPHYEQYF.